This T cell receptor beta chain was captured in a study of blood T cell repertoires in COVID-19. Across the study: From the United States, Italy and Spain came samples of acute and convalescent COVID-19. PBMCs, B-cell-depleted T cells, or T cells were the source of the cDNA or gDNA that made up the material.

In the original processing: Amplification of reference gene primers was used by the study to estimate nucleated cell counts. Method: immunoSEQ multiplex PCR; TCRdb's copy keeps in-frame clones and lacks some. That table is the source of V, J and clone size, and D and trimming were worked out from the DNA. The sample carries 150,000 or so clones, around 90% recorded once. In germline, CDR1 is LGHDT, CDR2 YNNKEL (reference sequence). The CDR3 is 18 residues long. The germline V and J ends were trimmed by 0 bases and 2 bases, with 17 bases remaining between them. The receptor was derived from a woman aged 60-75 years with acute or convalescent COVID-19. The chain is built from TRBV3-1 (or the pseudogene TRBV3-2) and TRBJ1-3; D is unresolved. The sample taken for sequencing was peripheral blood. The CDR3: CASSQERAPPSPGNTIYF. CDR3 in DNA: TGTGCCAGCAGCCAAGAGAGGGCGCCCCCTTCCCCTGGAAACACCATATATTTT.